This T cell receptor (beta chain) was identified in a study of molecular identifiers for immune sequencing clone quantification. This clonotype was found many times. MiXCR was run by TCRdb on the PCR reads, yielding one entry per CDR3 protein. The data hold about 510,000 distinct CDR3 sequences, with around 23% observed a single time. The junction had 16 bases not matched to a gene; V was cut back by 4 bases and J by 4 bases. Germline loops: CDR1 SGHRS, CDR2 YFSETQ. The CDR3 is 17 residues long. Specimen: naive CD8+ T cells from blood, with Jurkat cell RNA spiked in. Subset here: FACS-sorted CD8+CD4-CCR7+CD45RA+ naive T cells. The chain couples TRBV5-1 to TRBJ2-5, with 7 nucleotides matching TRBD2. The TCR originated in a human donor in good health. Some libraries in this study had Jurkat cell RNA spiked in. CDR3 region: CASSQMGGPYTTETQYF. For the CDR3, the DNA is TGCGCCAGCAGCCAAATGGGAGGGCCGTACACAACAGAGACCCAGTACTTC.